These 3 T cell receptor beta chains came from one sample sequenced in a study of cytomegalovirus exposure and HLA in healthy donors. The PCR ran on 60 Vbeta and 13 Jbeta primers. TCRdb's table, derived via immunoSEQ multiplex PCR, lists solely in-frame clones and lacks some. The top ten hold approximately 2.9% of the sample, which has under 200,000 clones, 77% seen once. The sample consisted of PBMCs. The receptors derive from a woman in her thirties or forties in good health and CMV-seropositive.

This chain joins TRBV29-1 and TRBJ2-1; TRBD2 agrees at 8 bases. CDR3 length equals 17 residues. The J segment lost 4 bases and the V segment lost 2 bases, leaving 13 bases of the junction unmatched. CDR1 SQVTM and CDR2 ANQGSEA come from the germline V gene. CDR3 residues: CSVERIGAGVAYNEQFF. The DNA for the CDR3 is TGCAGCGTTGAAAGGATTGGAGCGGGAGTGGCGTACAATGAGCAGTTCTTC.

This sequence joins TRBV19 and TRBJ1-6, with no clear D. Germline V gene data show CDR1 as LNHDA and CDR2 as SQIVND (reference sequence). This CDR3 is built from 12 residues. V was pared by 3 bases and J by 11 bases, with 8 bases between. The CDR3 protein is CASSIGETPLHF. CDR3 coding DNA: TGTGCCAGTAGTATCGGGGAAACACCCCTCCACTTT.

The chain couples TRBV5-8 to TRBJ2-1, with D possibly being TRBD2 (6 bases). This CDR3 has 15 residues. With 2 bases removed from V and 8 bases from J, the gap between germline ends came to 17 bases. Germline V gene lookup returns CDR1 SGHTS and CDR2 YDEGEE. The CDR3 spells CASSFPGVGFDEQFF. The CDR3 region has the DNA TGTGCCAGCAGCTTCCCGGGGGTTGGTTTCGATGAGCAGTTCTTC.